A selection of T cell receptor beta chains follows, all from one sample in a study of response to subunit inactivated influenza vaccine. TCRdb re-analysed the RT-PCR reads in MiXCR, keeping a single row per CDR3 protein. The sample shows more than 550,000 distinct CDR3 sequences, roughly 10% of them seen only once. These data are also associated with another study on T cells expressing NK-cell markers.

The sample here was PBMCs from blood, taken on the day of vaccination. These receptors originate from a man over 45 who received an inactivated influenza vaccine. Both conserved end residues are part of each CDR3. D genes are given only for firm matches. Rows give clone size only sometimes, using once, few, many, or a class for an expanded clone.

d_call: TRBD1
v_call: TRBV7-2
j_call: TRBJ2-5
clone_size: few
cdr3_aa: CASSFLTGVETQYF
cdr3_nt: TGTGCCAGCAGCTTTCTAACAGGGGTTGAGACCCAGTACTTC

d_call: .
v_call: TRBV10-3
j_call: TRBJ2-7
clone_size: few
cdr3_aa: CAISEVSPPGEQYF
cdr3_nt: TGTGCCATCAGTGAAGTTAGCCCACCGGGCGAGCAGTACTTC

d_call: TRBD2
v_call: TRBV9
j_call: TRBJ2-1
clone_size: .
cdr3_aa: CASSVGGRVAVYNEQFF
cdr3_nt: TGTGCCAGCAGCGTGGGGGGGAGAGTAGCGGTTTACAATGAGCAGTTCTTC

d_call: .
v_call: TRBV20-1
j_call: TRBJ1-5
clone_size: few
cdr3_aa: CSARDSGHSVQHF
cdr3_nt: TGCAGTGCTAGAGATTCAGGACACTCAGTCCAGCATTTT

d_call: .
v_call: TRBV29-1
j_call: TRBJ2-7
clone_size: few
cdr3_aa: CSVGYRGEQYF
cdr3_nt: TGCAGCGTTGGCTATAGAGGCGAGCAGTACTTC

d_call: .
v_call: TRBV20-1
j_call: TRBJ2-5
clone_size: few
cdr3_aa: CSAPLWLGQETQYF
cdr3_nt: TGCAGTGCTCCCCTCTGGCTAGGTCAAGAGACCCAGTACTTC

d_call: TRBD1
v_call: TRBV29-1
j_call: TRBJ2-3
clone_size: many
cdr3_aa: CSVTGTVTDTQYF
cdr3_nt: TGCAGCGTTACTGGGACAGTCACAGATACGCAGTATTTT

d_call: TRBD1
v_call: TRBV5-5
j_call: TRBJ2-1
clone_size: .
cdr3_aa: CASSFGTVNEQFF
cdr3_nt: TGTGCCAGCAGCTTCGGGACAGTCAATGAGCAGTTCTTC

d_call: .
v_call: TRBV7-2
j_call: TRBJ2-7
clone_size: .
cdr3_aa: CASSLDVTFSYEQYF
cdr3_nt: TGTGCCAGCAGCCTTGATGTGACGTTTTCCTACGAGCAGTACTTC

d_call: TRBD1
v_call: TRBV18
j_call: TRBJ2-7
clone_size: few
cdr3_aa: CASSLGRRTGNFEQYF
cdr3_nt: TGTGCCAGCTCCCTCGGTAGGAGGACAGGAAATTTCGAGCAGTACTTC

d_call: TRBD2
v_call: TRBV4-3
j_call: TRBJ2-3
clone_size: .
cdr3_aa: CASSRGLAGRYTQYF
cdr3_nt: TGCGCCAGCAGCCGGGGACTAGCGGGAAGGTACACGCAGTATTTT

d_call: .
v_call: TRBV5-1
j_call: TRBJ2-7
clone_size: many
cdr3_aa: CASSVLPYEQYF
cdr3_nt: TGCGCCAGCAGTGTCCTACCCTACGAGCAGTACTTC

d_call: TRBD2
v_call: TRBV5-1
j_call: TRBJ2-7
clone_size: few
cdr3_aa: CASSLDGRGGYEQYF
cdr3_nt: TGCGCCAGCAGCTTGGACGGTCGGGGGGGATACGAGCAGTACTTC

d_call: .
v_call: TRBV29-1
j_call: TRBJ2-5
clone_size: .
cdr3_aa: CSVGINQETQYF
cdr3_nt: TGCAGCGTTGGGATAAACCAAGAGACCCAGTACTTC

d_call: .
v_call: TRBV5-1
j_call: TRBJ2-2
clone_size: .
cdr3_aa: CASSLRLGAVTGELFF
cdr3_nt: TGCGCCAGCAGCTTGAGGCTCGGGGCGGTCACCGGGGAGCTGTTTTTT

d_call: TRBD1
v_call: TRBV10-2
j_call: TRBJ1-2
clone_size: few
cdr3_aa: CASSDSRGRGYGYTF
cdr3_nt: TGCGCCAGCAGTGATTCCAGGGGGCGAGGATATGGCTACACCTTC

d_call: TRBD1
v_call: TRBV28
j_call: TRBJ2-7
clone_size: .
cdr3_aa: CASRPGTGSLEQYF
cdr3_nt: TGTGCCAGCAGACCCGGGACAGGGTCACTTGAGCAGTACTTC

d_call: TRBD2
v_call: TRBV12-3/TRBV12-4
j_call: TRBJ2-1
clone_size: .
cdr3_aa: CASSLRGLAGGRVNEQFF
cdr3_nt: TGTGCCAGCAGTTTAAGGGGATTAGCGGGGGGGCGGGTCAATGAGCAGTTCTTC

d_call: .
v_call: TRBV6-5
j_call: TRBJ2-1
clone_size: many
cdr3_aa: CASSYSSGLTYNEQFF
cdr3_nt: TGTGCCAGCAGTTACTCTTCCGGCCTAACTTACAATGAGCAGTTCTTC

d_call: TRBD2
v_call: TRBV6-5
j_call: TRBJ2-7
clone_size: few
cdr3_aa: CASSYIGTSGAYEQYF
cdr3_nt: TGTGCCAGCAGTTACATCGGGACTAGCGGGGCCTACGAGCAGTACTTC

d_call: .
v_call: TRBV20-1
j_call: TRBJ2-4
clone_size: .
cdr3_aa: CSARENRELQYF
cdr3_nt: TGCAGTGCTAGAGAAAACAGGGAACTTCAGTACTTC

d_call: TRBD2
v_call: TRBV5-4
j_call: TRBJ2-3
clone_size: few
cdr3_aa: CASSERLAGTTDTQYF
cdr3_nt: TGTGCCAGCAGCGAACGACTAGCGGGGACCACAGATACGCAGTATTTT

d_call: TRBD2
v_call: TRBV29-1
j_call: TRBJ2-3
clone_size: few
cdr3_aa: CSVDRWEGRTDTQYF
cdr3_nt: TGCAGCGTTGATCGCTGGGAGGGCCGAACAGATACGCAGTATTTT

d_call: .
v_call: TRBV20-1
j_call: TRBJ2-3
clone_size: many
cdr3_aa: CSAKSIRSTDTQYF
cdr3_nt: TGCAGTGCCAAAAGTATAAGGAGCACAGATACGCAGTATTTT

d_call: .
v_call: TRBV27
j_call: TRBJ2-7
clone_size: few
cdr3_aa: CASRARDGDSYEQYF
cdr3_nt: TGTGCCAGCAGGGCCCGGGACGGCGACTCCTACGAGCAGTACTTC

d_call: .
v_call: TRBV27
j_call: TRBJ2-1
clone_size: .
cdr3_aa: CASSLVAAPAGGEQFF
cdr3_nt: TGTGCCAGCAGTCTGGTAGCGGCGCCAGCCGGGGGTGAGCAGTTCTTC

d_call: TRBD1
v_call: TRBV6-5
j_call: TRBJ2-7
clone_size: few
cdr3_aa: CASSYIRDRGYEQYF
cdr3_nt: TGTGCCAGCAGTTACATCCGGGACAGGGGCTACGAGCAGTACTTC

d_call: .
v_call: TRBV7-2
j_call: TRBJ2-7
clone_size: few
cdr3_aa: CASSSVSAGGQYF
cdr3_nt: TGTGCCAGCAGCTCTGTGTCGGCCGGTGGGCAGTACTTC

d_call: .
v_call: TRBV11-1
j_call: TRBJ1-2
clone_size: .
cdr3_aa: CASSLVAGRESPPYGYTF
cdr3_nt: TGTGCCAGCAGCTTAGTCGCCGGCAGGGAGTCACCGCCCTATGGCTACACCTTC

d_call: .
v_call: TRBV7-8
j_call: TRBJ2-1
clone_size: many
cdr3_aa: CASSLARTTYNEQFF
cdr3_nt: TGTGCCAGCAGCTTAGCCCGGACAACTTACAATGAGCAGTTCTTC

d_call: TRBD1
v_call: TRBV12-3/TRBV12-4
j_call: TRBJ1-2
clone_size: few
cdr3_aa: CASSKDRADYGYTF
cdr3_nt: TGTGCCAGCAGTAAGGACAGGGCGGACTATGGCTACACCTTC

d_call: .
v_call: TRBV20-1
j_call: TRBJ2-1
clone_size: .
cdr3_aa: CSAPTTRRNEQFF
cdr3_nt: TGCAGTGCACCGACGACTAGGCGCAATGAGCAGTTCTTC

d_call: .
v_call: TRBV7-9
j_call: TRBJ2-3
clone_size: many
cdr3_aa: CASGPWAGSTDTQYF
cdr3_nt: TGTGCCAGTGGCCCTTGGGCAGGGAGCACAGATACGCAGTATTTT

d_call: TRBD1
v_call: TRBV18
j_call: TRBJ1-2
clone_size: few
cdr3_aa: CASSPPTGTYYGYTF
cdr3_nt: TGTGCCAGCTCACCACCGACAGGGACCTATTATGGCTACACCTTC

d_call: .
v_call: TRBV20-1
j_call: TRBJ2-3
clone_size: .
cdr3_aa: CSATTRRTDTQYF
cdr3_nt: TGCAGTGCTACCACAAGACGCACAGATACGCAGTATTTT

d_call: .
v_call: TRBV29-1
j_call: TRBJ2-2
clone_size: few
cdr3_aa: CSVGQNTGELFF
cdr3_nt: TGCAGCGTTGGCCAGAACACCGGGGAGCTGTTTTTT

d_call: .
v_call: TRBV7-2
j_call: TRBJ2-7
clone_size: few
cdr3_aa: CASSLAVQGSYEQYF
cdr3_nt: TGTGCCAGCAGCTTAGCTGTCCAGGGATCCTACGAGCAGTACTTC

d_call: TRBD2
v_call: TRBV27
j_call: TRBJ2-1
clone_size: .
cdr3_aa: CASSLSFTGTSGGAYNEQFF
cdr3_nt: TGTGCCAGCAGTTTAAGTTTTACCGGGACTAGCGGGGGGGCCTACAATGAGCAGTTCTTC

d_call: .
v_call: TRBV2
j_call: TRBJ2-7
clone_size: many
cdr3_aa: CASNWVRIHEQYF
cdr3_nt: TGTGCCAGCAACTGGGTGAGGATACACGAGCAGTACTTC

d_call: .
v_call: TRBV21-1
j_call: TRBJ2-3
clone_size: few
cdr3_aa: CASAGTEAPDTQYF
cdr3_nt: TGTGCCAGCGCCGGGACCGAGGCTCCAGATACGCAGTATTTT

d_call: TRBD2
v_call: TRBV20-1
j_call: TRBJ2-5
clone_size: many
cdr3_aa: CSGWSSGGKTQYF
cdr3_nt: TGCAGTGGGTGGTCCAGCGGGGGAAAGACCCAGTACTTC

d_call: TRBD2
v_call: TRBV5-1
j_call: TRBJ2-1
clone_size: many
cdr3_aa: CASSSLAGVNNEQFF
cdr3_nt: TGCGCCAGCAGCTCACTGGCGGGGGTAAACAATGAGCAGTTCTTC

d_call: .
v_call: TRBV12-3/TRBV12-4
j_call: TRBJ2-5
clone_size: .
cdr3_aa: CASTSFGETQYF
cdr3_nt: TGTGCCAGCACTAGCTTTGGGGAGACCCAGTACTTC

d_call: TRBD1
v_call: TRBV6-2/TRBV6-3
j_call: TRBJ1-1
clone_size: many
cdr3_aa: CASSYSGTVNTEAFF
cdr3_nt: TGTGCCAGCAGTTACTCCGGGACAGTGAACACTGAAGCTTTCTTT

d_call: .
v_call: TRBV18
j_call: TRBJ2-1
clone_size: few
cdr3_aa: CASSPFDKTTEQFF
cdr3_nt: TGTGCCAGCTCACCTTTCGACAAGACTACTGAGCAGTTCTTC

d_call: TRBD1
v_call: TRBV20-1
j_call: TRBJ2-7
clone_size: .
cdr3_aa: CNADRGRPSYEQYF
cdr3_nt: TGCAATGCGGACAGGGGGCGTCCCTCCTACGAGCAGTACTTC

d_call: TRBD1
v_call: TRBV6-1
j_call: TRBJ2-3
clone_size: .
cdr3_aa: CASSEGQGADTQYF
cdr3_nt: TGTGCCAGCAGTGAGGGACAGGGCGCAGATACGCAGTATTTT

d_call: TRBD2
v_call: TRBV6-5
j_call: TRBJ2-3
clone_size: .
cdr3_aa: CASSYLSGGTDTQYF
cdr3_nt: TGTGCCAGCAGTTACCTTAGCGGGGGGACAGATACGCAGTATTTT

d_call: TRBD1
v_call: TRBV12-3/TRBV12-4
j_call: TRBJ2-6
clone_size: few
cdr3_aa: CASSQGTGPGSGANVLTF
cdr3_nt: TGTGCCAGCAGTCAAGGGACAGGGCCAGGCTCTGGGGCCAACGTCCTGACTTTC

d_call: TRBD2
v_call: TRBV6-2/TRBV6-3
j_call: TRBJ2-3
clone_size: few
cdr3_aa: CASSTRGTSVDTQYF
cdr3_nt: TGTGCCAGCAGTACCCGTGGGACTAGCGTGGATACGCAGTATTTT

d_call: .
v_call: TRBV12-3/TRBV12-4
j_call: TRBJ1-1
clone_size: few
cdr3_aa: CASNLWGGRVRPKEGTEAFF
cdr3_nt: TGTGCCAGCAATTTGTGGGGGGGGCGCGTCAGACCCAAAGAGGGCACTGAAGCTTTCTTT

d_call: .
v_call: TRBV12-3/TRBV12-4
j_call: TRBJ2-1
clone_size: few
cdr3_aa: CASSFGLFPYNEQFF
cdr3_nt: TGTGCCAGCAGTTTTGGTCTTTTTCCCTACAATGAGCAGTTCTTC

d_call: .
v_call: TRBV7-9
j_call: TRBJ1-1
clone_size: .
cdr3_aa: CASSLEVQTEAFF
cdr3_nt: TGTGCCAGCAGCTTAGAAGTACAAACTGAAGCTTTCTTT

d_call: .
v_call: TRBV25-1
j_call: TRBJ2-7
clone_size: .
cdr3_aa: CASSSSTSYEQYF
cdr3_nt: TGTGCCAGCAGTTCGTCCACCTCCTACGAGCAGTACTTC

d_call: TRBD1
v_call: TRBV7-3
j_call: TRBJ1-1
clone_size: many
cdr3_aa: CASSSGGYGTGQRAFF
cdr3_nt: TGTGCCAGCAGCTCGGGGGGTTACGGGACAGGGCAACGAGCTTTCTTT

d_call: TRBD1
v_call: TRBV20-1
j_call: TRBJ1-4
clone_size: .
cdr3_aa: CSAREPGQATNEKLFF
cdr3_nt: TGCAGTGCTAGAGAGCCCGGACAGGCAACTAATGAAAAACTGTTTTTT

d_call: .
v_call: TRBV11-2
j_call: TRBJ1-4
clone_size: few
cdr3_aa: CASSSFQEPSEKLFF
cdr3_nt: TGTGCCAGCAGCTCCTTCCAGGAACCAAGTGAAAAACTGTTTTTT

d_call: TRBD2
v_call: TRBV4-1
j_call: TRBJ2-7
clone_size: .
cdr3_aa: CASSQLAGGAYEQYF
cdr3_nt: TGCGCCAGCAGCCAGCTAGCGGGGGGCGCCTACGAGCAGTACTTC

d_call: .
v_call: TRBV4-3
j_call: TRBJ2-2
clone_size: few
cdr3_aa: CASSQKAGELFF
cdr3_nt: TGCGCCAGCAGCCAGAAGGCCGGGGAGCTGTTTTTT